This entry lists 27 T cell receptor beta chains sequenced from one sample in a study of molecular identifiers for immune sequencing clone quantification. TCRdb processed the PCR reads anew with MiXCR; each CDR3 protein has one entry. The table lists 460,000 or so distinct CDR3 sequences, about 21% of them singletons. Sequencing was carried out using naive CD8+ T cells from blood, with Jurkat cell RNA spiked in. The subset here: FACS-sorted CD8+CD4-CCR7+CD45RA+ naive T cells. The receptors stem from a human donor in good health. Some libraries in this study had Jurkat cell RNA spiked in.

Concerning this clonotype: One end of the junction does not line up with germline, which may come from a read error. The gene calls are TRBV5-4 and TRBJ1-4, with D maybe TRBD1 (6 bases). Per the germline V gene, CDR1 is SGHNT and CDR2 is YYREEE (reference sequence). CDR3 length equals 14 residues. CDR3 loop: CASGLRGDDEKLFF. The CDR3 nucleotides read TGTGCCAGCGGCTTGAGGGGGGACGATGAAAAACTGTTTTTT.

V and J are TRBV7-9 and TRBJ2-7, with D perhaps matching TRBD2 (5 bases). Between the trimmed V and J ends, which lost 1 base and 4 bases, there was a span of 17 bases. The CDR3 consists of 16 residues. CDR1 is SEHNR and CDR2 is FQNEAQ in the germline V gene (reference sequence). CDR3 in DNA: TGTGCCAGCAGCTTAGTCAGAGGGCCCGCCGTATACGAGCAGTACTTC. Translating it yields CASSLVRGPAVYEQYF.

The chain couples TRBV7-9 to TRBJ2-7, with 7 bases fitting TRBD1. The CDR3 length is 16 residues. Germline CDR1 SEHNR, CDR2 FQNEAQ (reference sequence). J gave up 5 bases and V 4 bases, and 14 bases lay outside the gene matches. The CDR3 DNA reads TGTGCCAGCAGCTCGACGGGACAGAGAGGATCGAACGAGCAGTACTTC. It specifies CASSSTGQRGSNEQYF.

This clonotype was counted only a few times. V gene TRBV29-1 combines with J gene TRBJ2-7, with D maybe TRBD2 (7 bases). V lost 4 bases, J lost 2 bases, and 12 bases lay in between. This CDR3 comprises 13 residues. Germline V gene sequence: CDR1 SQVTM, CDR2 ANQGSEA. In DNA form, the CDR3 reads TGCAGCGTTGTCGGGGGGCAAACCTACGAGCAGTACTTC. Amino acid sequence: CSVVGGQTYEQYF.

This clonotype showed up many times. The V and J genes are TRBV5-5 and TRBJ2-7; 9 bases fit TRBD1. With 5 bases clipped from V and 5 bases from J, the junction kept 8 bases outside the gene matches. The CDR3 totals 14 residues. Germline V gives CDR1 SGHKS, CDR2 YYEKEE (reference sequence). CDR3: CASSSGQGWNEQYF. CDR3 nucleotide sequence: TGTGCCAGCAGTTCCGGACAGGGGTGGAACGAGCAGTACTTC.

This clonotype has only a few counts. The chain is built from TRBV7-9 and TRBJ2-1; tentatively, D is TRBD2 (6 bases). Germline V gives CDR1 SEHNR, CDR2 FQNEAQ (reference sequence). Trimming removed 0 bases at V and 5 bases at J, with 17 bases between. The CDR3 spans 17 residues. The DNA of the CDR3 is TGTGCCAGCAGCTTAGCCGTGCCGGGGGAACAAAACAATGAGCAGTTCTTC. As protein: CASSLAVPGEQNNEQFF.

For this clonotype: A read error may explain this, as a much larger clone is one base away. CDR3 protein: CASSLRSGSGDTIYF. CDR3 in DNA: TGTGCCAGCAGCTTACGCTCCGGCTCTGGAGACACCATATATTTT. V gene TRBV7-6 combines with J gene TRBJ1-3; D call uncertain. The length of the CDR3 is 15 residues. CDR1 and CDR2 from the germline V gene are SGHVS and FNYEAQ.

This clonotype was seen more than once but under ten times. The chain combines TRBV12-3 or TRBV12-4 with TRBJ2-3; D may be TRBD2 (6 bases). The CDR3 has 12 residues. Trimming stripped 5 bases from V and 12 bases from J, with 15 bases between. CDR3 sequence (DNA): TGTGCCAGCAGTACGGACTACACGAGACAGTATTTT. It yields the protein CASSTDYTRQYF.

In this sample, this clonotype turned up many times. V gene TRBV29-1 combines with J gene TRBJ2-7; D might be TRBD1 (5 bases). This CDR3 comprises 11 residues. The V gene lost 6 bases and the J gene lost 6 bases, with 12 bases spanning the gap. Germline CDR1 reads SQVTM; CDR2 reads ANQGSEA. The CDR3 DNA is TGCAGCGTCCTTAGGACACGCGAGCAGTACTTC. Its translation: CSVLRTREQYF.

This clonotype came up many times. The chain recombines TRBV28 with TRBJ2-4; D is unresolved. The V gene lost 2 bases and the J gene lost 8 bases, with 4 bases spanning the gap. Per germline, CDR1 MDHEN and CDR2 SYDVKM. The length of the CDR3 is 11 residues. DNA for the CDR3: TGTGCCAGCAGTTTAGGTTACATTCAGTACTTC. Translated, it gives CASSLGYIQYF. The full variable domain, in which reference TRBV28 and TRBJ2-4 provide the parts outside the CDR3, is DVKVTQSSRYLVKRTGEKVFLECVQDMDHENMFWYRQDPGLGLRLIYFSYDVKMKEKGDIPEGYSVSREKKERFSLILESASTNQTSMYLCASSLGYIQYFGAGTRLSVL.

The sample holds many counts of this clonotype. This sequence joins TRBV7-6 and TRBJ2-3; the D gene is possibly TRBD1 (6 bases). CDR1 and CDR2 (germline): SGHVS, FNYEAQ. The CDR3 runs 13 residues. Trimming left V 2 bases short and J 7 bases short, with 10 bases between. The CDR3 bases are TGTGCCAGCAGCTTAACAGGGCAGAATACGCAGTATTTT. It is translated as CASSLTGQNTQYF.

This clonotype came up many times. The chain uses TRBV2 and TRBJ1-1, with TRBD1 matching over 9 bases. The length of the CDR3 is 12 residues. Germline-derived CDR1 and CDR2 are SNHLY and FYNNEI. Trimming removed 6 bases from V and 7 bases from J; junction bases left unmatched: 3. CDR3 nucleotide sequence: TGTGCCAGCAGGGACAGGGGAATTGAAGCTTTCTTT. It encodes CASRDRGIEAFF.

J is TRBJ1-5 and V is TRBV16; D is perhaps TRBD1 (6 bases). Germline V gives CDR1 KGHSY, CDR2 FQNENV. Trimming removed 0 bases at V and 0 bases at J, with 12 bases between. There are 17 residues in the CDR3. The CDR3 sequence is CASSQSEGEYSNQPQHF. CDR3 coding DNA: TGTGCCAGCAGCCAATCCGAGGGGGAGTATAGCAATCAGCCCCAGCATTTT.

In its sample, this clonotype was seen many times. The V gene is TRBV6-1, the J gene TRBJ2-5; D gene unclear. Trimming removed 5 bases from V and 1 base from J, with 8 bases in between. The germline gives CDR1 MNHNS, CDR2 SASEGT. This CDR3 contains 13 residues. The CDR3, as DNA: TGTGCCAGCAGTAAACATCCCCAAGAGACCCAGTACTTC. It encodes CASSKHPQETQYF.

This clonotype has just a few counts. The genes are TRBV28 and TRBJ2-5; 12 bases agree with TRBD1. The germline CDR1 and CDR2 sequences are MDHEN and SYDVKM. This CDR3 region has 15 residues. The V and J ends lost 2 bases and 5 bases, in that order; junction bases with no gene match: 3. CDR3 coding DNA: TGTGCCAGCAGTTTAGGGACAGGGGGCGTTGAGACCCAGTACTTC. Translation gives CASSLGTGGVETQYF. The complete variable domain, with remaining parts taken from reference TRBV28 and TRBJ2-5, reads DVKVTQSSRYLVKRTGEKVFLECVQDMDHENMFWYRQDPGLGLRLIYFSYDVKMKEKGDIPEGYSVSREKKERFSLILESASTNQTSMYLCASSLGTGGVETQYFGPGTRLLVL.

This chain joins TRBV3-1 and TRBJ2-7; 7 positions agree with TRBD1. The CDR3 covers 16 residues. Trimming removed 3 bases from V and 2 bases from J; junction bases left unmatched: 10. Germline V gene lookup returns CDR1 LGHDT and CDR2 YNNKEL (reference sequence). The DNA of the CDR3 is TGTGCCAGCAGCCACCAAGCTGGGACAGTGGCCTACGAGCAGTACTTC. Its translation is CASSHQAGTVAYEQYF.

Worth noting for this clonotype: A clone one base away is much larger, so this may be a read error. The gene calls are TRBV6-5 and TRBJ1-1; D call uncertain. Germline V gene lookup returns CDR1 MNHEY and CDR2 SVGAGI. The CDR3 covers 13 residues. Trimming took off 8 bases at V and 5 bases at J, with 15 bases between the two ends. The CDR3 loop is CASWANEITEAFF. In DNA, the CDR3 is TGTGCCAGCTGGGCCAATGAGATTACTGAAGCTTTCTTT.

This clonotype was recorded many times. The gene calls are TRBV2 and TRBJ2-3; D uncertain. Germline V CDR1 and CDR2: SNHLY, FYNNEI. This CDR3 contains 12 residues. Trimming stripped 8 bases from V and 10 bases from J, with 16 bases between. The CDR3 loop reads CASCPAYPSQYF. The CDR3 coding sequence is TGTGCCAGCTGCCCCGCCTACCCATCGCAGTATTTT.

This sequence joins TRBV7-9 and TRBJ2-7; TRBD1 matches 9 bases. With 5 bases clipped from V and 0 bases from J, the junction kept 8 bases outside the gene matches. Looked up from germline, CDR1 is SEHNR and CDR2 is FQNEAQ (reference sequence). The CDR3 is 16 residues long. CDR3 amino acids: CASSLGQGYISYEQYF. DNA of the CDR3: TGTGCCAGCAGCCTGGGACAGGGTTACATCTCCTACGAGCAGTACTTC.

This clonotype was counted many times. The gene calls are TRBV27 and TRBJ1-5, with D unresolved. This CDR3 contains 16 residues. V was clipped by 0 bases and J by 3 bases, with 12 bases between them. Looked up from germline, CDR1 is MNHEY and CDR2 is SMNVEV (reference sequence). CDR3: CASSLSYVKNNQPQHF. The CDR3 coding sequence is TGTGCCAGCAGTTTATCCTACGTAAAAAACAATCAGCCCCAGCATTTT.

The chain couples TRBV13 to TRBJ2-3; D is possibly TRBD2 (5 bases). In germline, CDR1 is PRHDT, CDR2 FYEKMQ (reference sequence). V was trimmed by 4 bases and J by 6 bases, leaving 17 bases between them. The CDR3 is made up of 15 amino acids. The CDR3 region is CASSSSAARADTQYF. In nucleotides, the CDR3 is TGTGCCAGCAGCTCATCGGCCGCGAGGGCGGATACGCAGTATTTT.

This clonotype was picked up a small number of times. V usage is TRBV9 and J usage is TRBJ2-7; D is unresolved. V lost 0 bases and J 2 bases, leaving 12 bases between the germline ends. Looked up from germline, CDR1 is SGDLS and CDR2 is YYNGEE. This CDR3 is built from 15 residues. CDR3 protein: CASSVGFSSTYEQYF. The CDR3 DNA follows: TGTGCCAGCAGCGTAGGTTTCAGCAGTACCTACGAGCAGTACTTC.

Note on this clonotype: One junction end disagrees with the germline gene, perhaps due to a read error. V and J are TRBV27 and TRBJ1-5, with D unclear. Germline CDR1 MNHEY, CDR2 SMNVEV (reference sequence). The CDR3 consists of 12 residues. The CDR3 loop reads CASSSLDQSQHF. As DNA, the CDR3 is TGTGCCAGCAGTTCCCTTGATCAGTCCCAGCATTTT.

This clonotype was counted at least ten times. This chain uses TRBV9 with TRBJ2-6; D is uncertain. Germline values: CDR1 SGDLS, CDR2 YYNGEE. This CDR3 region has 14 residues. The V gene lost 2 bases and the J gene lost 4 bases, with 7 bases spanning the gap. CDR3 sequence (DNA): TGTGCCAGCAGCGTTTTGTCAGGGGCCAACGTCCTGACTTTC. Translated, it gives CASSVLSGANVLTF.

This sequence joins TRBV6-2 or TRBV6-3 and TRBJ2-2, with 7 bases lining up with TRBD2. CDR1 and CDR2 from the germline V gene are MNHEY and SVGEGT. Trimming took 8 bases from V and 7 from J; bases not matched to a gene: 16. The CDR3 has 16 residues. The CDR3 bases are TGTGCCAGCTCATCACCGGGGGGAGGGCCCGACGGGGAGCTGTTTTTT. Translation gives CASSSPGGGPDGELFF.

This clonotype showed up many times. The chain couples TRBV20-1 to TRBJ2-3; perhaps TRBD1 as D (5 bases). Germline CDR1 DFQATT, CDR2 SNEGSKA (reference sequence). The CDR3 has 13 residues. V was cut by 3 bases and J by 6 bases, with 13 bases left in between. CDR3 DNA sequence: TGCAGTGCTAGGACAGTCGGAAGGGATACGCAGTATTTT. This translates into CSARTVGRDTQYF.

This clonotype was counted once. This clone may be a read error of a much larger clone one base away. This chain joins TRBV12-3 or TRBV12-4 and TRBJ2-1, with TRBD2 matching over 9 bases. The CDR3 runs 15 residues. The CDR3 reads CASIRTSDFNNEQLF. DNA for the CDR3: TGTGCCAGCATTAGGACTAGCGACTTTAACAATGAGCAGCTCTTC.